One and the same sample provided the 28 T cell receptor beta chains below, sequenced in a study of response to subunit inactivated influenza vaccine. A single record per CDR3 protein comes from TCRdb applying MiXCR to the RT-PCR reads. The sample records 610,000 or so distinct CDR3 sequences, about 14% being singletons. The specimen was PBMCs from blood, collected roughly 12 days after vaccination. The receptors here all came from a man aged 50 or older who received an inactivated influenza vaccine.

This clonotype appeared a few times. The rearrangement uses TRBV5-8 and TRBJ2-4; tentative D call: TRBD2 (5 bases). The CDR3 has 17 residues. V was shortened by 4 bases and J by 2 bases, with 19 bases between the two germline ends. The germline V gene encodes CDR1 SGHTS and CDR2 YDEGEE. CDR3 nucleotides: TGTGCCAGCAGCCTTGGGCCCGCTAGCTGGCCCAAAAACATTCAGTACTTC. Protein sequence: CASSLGPASWPKNIQYF.

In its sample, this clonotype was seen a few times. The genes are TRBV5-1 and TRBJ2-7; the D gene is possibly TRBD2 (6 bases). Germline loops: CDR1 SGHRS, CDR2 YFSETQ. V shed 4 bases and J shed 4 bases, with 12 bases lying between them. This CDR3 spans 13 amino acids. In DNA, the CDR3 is TGCGCCAGCAGCCGGGGCGGGGTGTACGAGCAGTACTTC. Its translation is CASSRGGVYEQYF.

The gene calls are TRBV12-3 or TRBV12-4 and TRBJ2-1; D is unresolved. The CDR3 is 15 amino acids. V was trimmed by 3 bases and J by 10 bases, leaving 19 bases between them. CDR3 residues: CASSFSRIANSEQFF. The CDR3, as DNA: TGTGCCAGCAGTTTTAGCCGGATCGCTAATAGCGAGCAGTTCTTC.

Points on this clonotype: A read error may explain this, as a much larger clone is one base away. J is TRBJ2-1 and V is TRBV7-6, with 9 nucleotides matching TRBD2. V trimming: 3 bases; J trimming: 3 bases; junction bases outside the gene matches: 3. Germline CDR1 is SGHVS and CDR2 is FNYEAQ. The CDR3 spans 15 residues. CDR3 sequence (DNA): TGTGCCAGCAGCTTCGGGACTAGCCGCTACAATGAGCAGTTCTTC. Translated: CASSFGTSRYNEQFF. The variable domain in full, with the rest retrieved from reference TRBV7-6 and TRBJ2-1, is GAGVSQSPRYKVTKRGQDVALRCDPISGHVSLYWYRQALGQGPEFLTYFNYEAQQDKSGLPNDRFSAERPEGSISTLTIQRTEQRDSAMYRCASSFGTSRYNEQFFGPGTRLTVL.

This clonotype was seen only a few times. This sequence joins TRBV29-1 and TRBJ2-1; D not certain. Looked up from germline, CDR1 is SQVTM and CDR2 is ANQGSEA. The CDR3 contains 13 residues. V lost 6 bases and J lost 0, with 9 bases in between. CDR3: CSVGSLSYNEQFF. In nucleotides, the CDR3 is TGCAGCGTAGGGTCTCTCTCCTACAATGAGCAGTTCTTC.

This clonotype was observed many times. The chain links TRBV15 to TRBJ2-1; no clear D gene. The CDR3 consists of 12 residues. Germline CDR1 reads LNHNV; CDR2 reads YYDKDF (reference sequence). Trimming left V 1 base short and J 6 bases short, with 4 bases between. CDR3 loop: CATSRVGNEQFF. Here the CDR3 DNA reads TGTGCCACCAGCAGAGTAGGCAATGAGCAGTTCTTC.

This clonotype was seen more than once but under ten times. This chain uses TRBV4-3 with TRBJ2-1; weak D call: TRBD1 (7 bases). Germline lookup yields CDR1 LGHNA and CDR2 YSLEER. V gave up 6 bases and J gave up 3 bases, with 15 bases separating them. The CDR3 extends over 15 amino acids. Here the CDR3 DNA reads TGCGCCAGCAGTCTAACAGGGGAGGACTACAATGAGCAGTTCTTC. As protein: CASSLTGEDYNEQFF.

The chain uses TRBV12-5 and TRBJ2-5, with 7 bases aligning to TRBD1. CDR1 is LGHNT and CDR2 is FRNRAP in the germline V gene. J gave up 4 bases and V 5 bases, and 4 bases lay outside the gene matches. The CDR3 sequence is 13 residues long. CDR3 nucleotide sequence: TGTGCTAGTGGTCTCGACAGGGCAGAGACCCAGTACTTC. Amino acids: CASGLDRAETQYF. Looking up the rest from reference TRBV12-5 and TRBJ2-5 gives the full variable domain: DARVTQTPRHKVTEMGQEVTMRCQPILGHNTVFWYRQTMMQGLELLAYFRNRAPLDDSGMPKDRFSAEMPDATLATLKIQPSEPRDSAVYFCASGLDRAETQYFGPGTRLLVL.

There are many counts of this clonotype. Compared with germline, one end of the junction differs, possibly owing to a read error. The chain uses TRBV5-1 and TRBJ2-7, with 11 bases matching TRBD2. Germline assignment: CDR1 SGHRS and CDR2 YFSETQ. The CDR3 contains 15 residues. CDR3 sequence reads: CASSLGTSGSYEQYF. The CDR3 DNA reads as TGTGCCAGCAGCTTAGGGACTAGCGGATCCTACGAGCAGTACTTC.

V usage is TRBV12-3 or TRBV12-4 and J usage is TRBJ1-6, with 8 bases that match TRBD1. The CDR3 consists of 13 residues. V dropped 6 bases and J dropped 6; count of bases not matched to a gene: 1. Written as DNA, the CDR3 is TGTGCCAGCAGGGGACAGGTTAATTCACCCCTCCACTTT. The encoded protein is CASRGQVNSPLHF.

The DNA of the CDR3 is TGTGCCAGCAGCTCAACAGCGGGAGGGACAGATACGCAGTATTTT. This encodes CASSSTAGGTDTQYF. The chain carries TRBV7-2 and TRBJ2-3; 10 nucleotides align to TRBD2. The CDR3 consists of 15 residues. Losses at the gene ends were 4 bases for V and 3 bases for J; bases not matched to a gene: 4. CDR1 is SGHTA, CDR2 FQGNSA, per germline. The full variable domain, rest sourced from reference TRBV7-2 and TRBJ2-3, is GAGVSQSPSNKVTEKGKDVELRCDPISGHTALYWYRQSLGQGLEFLIYFQGNSAPDKSGLPSDRFSAERTGGSVSTLTIQRTQQEDSAVYLCASSSTAGGTDTQYFGPGTRLTVL.

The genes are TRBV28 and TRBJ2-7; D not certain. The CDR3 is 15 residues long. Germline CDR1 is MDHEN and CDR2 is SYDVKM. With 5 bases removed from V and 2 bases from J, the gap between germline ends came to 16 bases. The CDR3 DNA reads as TGTGCCAGCAGTACCAGCTGGCGGATGCCCTACGAGCAGTACTTC. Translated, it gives CASSTSWRMPYEQYF.

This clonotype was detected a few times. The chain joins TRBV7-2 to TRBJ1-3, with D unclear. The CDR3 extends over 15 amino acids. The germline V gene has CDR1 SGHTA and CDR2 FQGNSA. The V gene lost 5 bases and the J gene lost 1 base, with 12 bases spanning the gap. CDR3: CASSPASASGNTIYF. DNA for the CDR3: TGTGCCAGCAGCCCGGCAAGCGCTTCTGGAAACACCATATATTTT.

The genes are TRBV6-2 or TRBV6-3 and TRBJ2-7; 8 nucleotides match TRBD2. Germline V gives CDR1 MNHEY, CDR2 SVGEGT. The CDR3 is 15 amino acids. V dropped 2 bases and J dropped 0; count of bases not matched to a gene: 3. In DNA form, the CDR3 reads TGTGCCAGCAGTTACGAGCGGGGGCCCTCCTACGAGCAGTACTTC. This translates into CASSYERGPSYEQYF.

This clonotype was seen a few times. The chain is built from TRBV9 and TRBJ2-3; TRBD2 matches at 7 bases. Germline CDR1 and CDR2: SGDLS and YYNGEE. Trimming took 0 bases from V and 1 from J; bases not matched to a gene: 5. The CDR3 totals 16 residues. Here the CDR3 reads CASSVGSSGRTDTQYF. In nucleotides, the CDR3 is TGTGCCAGCAGCGTAGGGTCTAGCGGACGCACAGATACGCAGTATTTT. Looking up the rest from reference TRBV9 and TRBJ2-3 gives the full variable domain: DSGVTQTPKHLITATGQRVTLRCSPRSGDLSVYWYQQSLDQGLQFLIQYYNGEERAKGNILERFSAQQFPDLHSELNLSSLELGDSALYFCASSVGSSGRTDTQYFGPGTRLTVL.

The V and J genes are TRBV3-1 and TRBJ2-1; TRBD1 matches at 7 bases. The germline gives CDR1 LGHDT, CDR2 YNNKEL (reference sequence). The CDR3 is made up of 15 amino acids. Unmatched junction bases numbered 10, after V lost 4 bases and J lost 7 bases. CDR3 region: CASSPSWDSRNEQFF. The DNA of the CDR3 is TGTGCCAGCAGCCCCTCCTGGGACAGTCGAAATGAGCAGTTCTTC.

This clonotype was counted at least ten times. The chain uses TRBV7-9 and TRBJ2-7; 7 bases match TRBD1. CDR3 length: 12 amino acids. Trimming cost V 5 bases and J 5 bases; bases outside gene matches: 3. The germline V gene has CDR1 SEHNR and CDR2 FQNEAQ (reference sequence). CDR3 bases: TGTGCCAGCAGCCCCGACAGGGACGAGCAGTACTTC. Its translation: CASSPDRDEQYF.

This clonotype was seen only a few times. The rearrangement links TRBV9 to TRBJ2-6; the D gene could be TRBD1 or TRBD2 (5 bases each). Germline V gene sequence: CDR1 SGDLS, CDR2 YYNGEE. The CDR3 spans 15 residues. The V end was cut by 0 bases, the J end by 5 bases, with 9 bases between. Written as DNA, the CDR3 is TGTGCCAGCAGCGTAGAACGGGGCTGGGCCAACGTCCTGACTTTC. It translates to CASSVERGWANVLTF.

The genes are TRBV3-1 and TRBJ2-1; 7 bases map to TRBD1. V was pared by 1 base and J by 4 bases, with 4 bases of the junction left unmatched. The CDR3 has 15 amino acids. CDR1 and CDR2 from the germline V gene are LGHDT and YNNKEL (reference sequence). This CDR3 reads CASSQVRDRYNEQFF. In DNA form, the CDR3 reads TGTGCCAGCAGCCAAGTCAGGGACAGATACAATGAGCAGTTCTTC.

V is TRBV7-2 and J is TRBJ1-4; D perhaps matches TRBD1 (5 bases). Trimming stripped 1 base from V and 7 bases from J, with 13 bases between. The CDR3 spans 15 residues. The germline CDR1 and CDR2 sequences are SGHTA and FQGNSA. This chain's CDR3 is CASSLDQGSFEKLFF. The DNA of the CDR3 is TGTGCCAGCAGCTTAGACCAGGGCTCGTTTGAAAAACTGTTTTTT.

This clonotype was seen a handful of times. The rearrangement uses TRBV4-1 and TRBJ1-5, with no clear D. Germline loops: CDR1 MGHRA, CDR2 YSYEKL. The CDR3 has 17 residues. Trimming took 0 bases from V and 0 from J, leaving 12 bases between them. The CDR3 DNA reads TGCGCCAGCAGCCAAGAAATCTCCCTCCGTAGCAATCAGCCCCAGCATTTT. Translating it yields CASSQEISLRSNQPQHF.

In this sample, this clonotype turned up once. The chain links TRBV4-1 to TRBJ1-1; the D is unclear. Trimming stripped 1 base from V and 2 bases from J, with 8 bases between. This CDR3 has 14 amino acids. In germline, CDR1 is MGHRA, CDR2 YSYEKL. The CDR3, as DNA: TGCGCCAGCAGCCAAGTTACGAGTAACACTGAAGCTTTCTTT. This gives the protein CASSQVTSNTEAFF.

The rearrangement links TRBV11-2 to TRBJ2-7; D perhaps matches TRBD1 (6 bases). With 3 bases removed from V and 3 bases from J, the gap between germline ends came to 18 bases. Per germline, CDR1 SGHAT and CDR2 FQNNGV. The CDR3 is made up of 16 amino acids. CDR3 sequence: CASSLGFGTTLYEQYF. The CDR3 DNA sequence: TGTGCCAGCAGCTTGGGGTTTGGGACAACTCTCTACGAGCAGTACTTC.

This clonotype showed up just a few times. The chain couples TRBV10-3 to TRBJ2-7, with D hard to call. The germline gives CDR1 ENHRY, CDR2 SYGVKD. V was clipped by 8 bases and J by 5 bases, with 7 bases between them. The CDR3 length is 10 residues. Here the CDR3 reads CAIGTNEQYF. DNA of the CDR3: TGTGCCATCGGCACAAACGAGCAGTACTTC.

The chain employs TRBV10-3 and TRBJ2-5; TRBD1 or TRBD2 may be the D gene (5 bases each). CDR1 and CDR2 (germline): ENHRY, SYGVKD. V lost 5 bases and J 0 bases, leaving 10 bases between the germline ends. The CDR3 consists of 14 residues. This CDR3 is CAISTRGDQETQYF. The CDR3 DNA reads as TGTGCCATCAGTACTCGAGGGGACCAAGAGACCCAGTACTTC.

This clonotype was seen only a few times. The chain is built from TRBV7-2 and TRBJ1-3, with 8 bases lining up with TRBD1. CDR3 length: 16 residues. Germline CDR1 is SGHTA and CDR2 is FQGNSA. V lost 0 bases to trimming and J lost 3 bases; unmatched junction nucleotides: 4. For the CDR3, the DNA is TGTGCCAGCAGCTTAGCCGCAGGGGGCGTTGGAAACACCATATATTTT. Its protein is CASSLAAGGVGNTIYF. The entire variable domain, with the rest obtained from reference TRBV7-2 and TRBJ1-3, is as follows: GAGVSQSPSNKVTEKGKDVELRCDPISGHTALYWYRQSLGQGLEFLIYFQGNSAPDKSGLPSDRFSAERTGGSVSTLTIQRTQQEDSAVYLCASSLAAGGVGNTIYFGEGSWLTVV.

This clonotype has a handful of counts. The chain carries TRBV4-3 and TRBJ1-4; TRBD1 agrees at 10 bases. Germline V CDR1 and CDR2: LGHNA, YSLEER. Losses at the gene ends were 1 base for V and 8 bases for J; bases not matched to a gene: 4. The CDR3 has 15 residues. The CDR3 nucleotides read TGCGCCAGCAGCCAAGTAGACAGGGGGCCCGAAAAACTGTTTTTT. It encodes CASSQVDRGPEKLFF.

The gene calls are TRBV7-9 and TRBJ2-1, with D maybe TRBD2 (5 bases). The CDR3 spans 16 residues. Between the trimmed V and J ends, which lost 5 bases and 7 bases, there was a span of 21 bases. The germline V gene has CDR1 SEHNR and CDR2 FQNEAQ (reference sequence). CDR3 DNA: TGTGCCAGCAGCCCCAAGGTTGGAGGATTGGAGAATGAGCAGTTCTTC. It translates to CASSPKVGGLENEQFF.